This TCR beta chain was recovered during a study of blood T cell repertoires in COVID-19. Whole-study context: The United States, Italy and Spain supplied acute and convalescent COVID-19 samples.

The CDR3 is 14 residues long. The V end lost 8 bases, the J end lost 7 bases, and 18 bases lay between the germline ends. Germline V gene lookup returns CDR1 LNHDA and CDR2 SQIVND (reference sequence). Seattle's enrolled individuals joined amid active infection and were then monitored longitudinally. The table came from immunoSEQ multiplex PCR; TCRdb's copy has only in-frame clones and leaves some out. Here the sample spans approximately 290,000 clones, approximately 91% being singletons. Specimen: peripheral blood. The receptor was derived from a woman in her thirties with COVID-19, enrolled during active disease. This chain uses TRBV19 with TRBJ2-1; TRBD2 is a possible D gene (6 bases). The CDR3 here is CASDPGTSNNEQFF. The CDR3 DNA reads TGTGCCAGTGATCCCGGGACTTCCAATAATGAGCAGTTCTTC.